Presented here are 21 T cell receptor beta chains from one specimen sequenced in a study of cytomegalovirus exposure and HLA in healthy donors. With 60 Vbeta and 13 Jbeta primers, the PCR was carried out. Sequencing was performed with immunoSEQ multiplex PCR; in TCRdb, only in-frame clones are kept and a portion is missing. Of 75,000 to 100,000 clones detected, 7.5% to 8.5% appear once; the ten largest clones hold over 2%. Sequencing was carried out using PBMCs. The receptors derive from a man aged 50 to 59 in good health and CMV-seronegative.

This clone was seen more than once but under ten times. This chain joins TRBV5-4 and TRBJ1-1, with D maybe TRBD1 (6 bases). Germline V gives CDR1 SGHNT, CDR2 YYREEE (reference sequence). Trimming stripped 0 bases from V and 1 base from J, with 16 bases between. This CDR3 has 17 residues. The DNA of the CDR3 is TGTGCCAGCAGCTTGGGCCGGTCAGGGGCCTCGAACACTGAAGCTTTCTTT. It encodes CASSLGRSGASNTEAFF.

This clone was observed a few times. V usage is TRBV2 and J usage is TRBJ2-5; TRBD1 aligns across 10 bases. Germline V gene data show CDR1 as SNHLY and CDR2 as FYNNEI. The CDR3 runs 14 residues. Trimming cost V 8 bases and J 2 bases; bases outside gene matches: 5. CDR3 nucleotide sequence: TGTGCCAGCCGGTGGACAGGGGGGCAAGAGACCCAGTACTTC. Protein product: CASRWTGGQETQYF.

The CDR3 loop reads CASSSTGEVAEAFF. The DNA for the CDR3 is TGTGCCAGCAGCTCGACAGGGGAGGTGGCTGAAGCTTTCTTT. The rearrangement uses TRBV7-3 and TRBJ1-1; 8 bases map to TRBD1. The V gene end was trimmed by 4 bases and the J gene end by 6 bases; junction bases not matched to a gene: 7. From germline, CDR1 is SGHTA and CDR2 FQGTGA. This CDR3 comprises 14 residues.

This clone was recorded a few times. This chain's CDR3 is CATSIRTLTPGLAEYNEQFF. Written as DNA, the CDR3 is TGTGCCACCAGCATCCGGACCCTTACACCGGGACTAGCGGAGTACAATGAGCAGTTCTTC. The V call is TRBV15, the J call TRBJ2-1, with TRBD2 matching 11 bases. The V segment lost 4 bases and the J segment 4 bases; nucleotides outside the gene matches: 18. This CDR3 spans 20 amino acids. In germline, CDR1 is LNHNV, CDR2 YYDKDF (reference sequence). The full variable domain, with the rest looked up from reference TRBV15 and TRBJ2-1, is DAMVIQNPRYQVTQFGKPVTLSCSQTLNHNVMYWYQQKSSQAPKLLFHYYDKDFNNEADTPDNFQSRRPNTSFCFLDIRSPGLGDTAMYLCATSIRTLTPGLAEYNEQFFGPGTRLTVL.

This clone has only a few counts. The J gene is TRBJ2-7, the V gene TRBV5-8, with 7 positions matching TRBD1. This CDR3 is 15 amino acids long. J was trimmed by 3 bases and V by 0 bases; bases with no gene match: 6. The germline V gene encodes CDR1 SGHTS and CDR2 YDEGEE. The CDR3 sequence: CASSLEGQSYYEQYF. The DNA for the CDR3 is TGTGCCAGCAGCTTGGAGGGACAGAGCTACTACGAGCAGTACTTC.

This clone was observed a handful of times. This chain uses TRBV7-3 with TRBJ2-3, with TRBD2 matching over 8 bases. The CDR3 has 20 amino acids. Germline CDR1 is SGHTA and CDR2 is FQGTGA. J was trimmed by 0 bases and V by 1 base; bases with no gene match: 15. This CDR3 reads CASSLRGRLAGRTSTDTQYF. For the CDR3, the DNA is TGTGCCAGCAGCTTAAGGGGACGGCTAGCGGGCCGAACAAGCACAGATACGCAGTATTTT.

This chain links TRBV4-3 with TRBJ1-5; D possibly corresponds to TRBD1 (6 bases). From germline, CDR1 is LGHNA and CDR2 YSLEER. V was cut by 0 bases and J by 7 bases, with 19 bases left in between. This CDR3 has 17 amino acids. The CDR3 DNA sequence: TGCGCCAGCAGCCAAGATCATCCCCGGGGGGCGGACCAGCCCCAGCATTTT. As protein: CASSQDHPRGADQPQHF.

The gene calls are TRBV4-1 and TRBJ2-3, with D possibly being TRBD1 (6 bases). CDR1 MGHRA and CDR2 YSYEKL come from the germline V gene. This CDR3 has 15 residues. Trimming shortened V by 4 bases and J by 1 base, and 12 bases separated the two germline ends. CDR3 region: CASSLQGIGTDTQYF. For the CDR3, the DNA is TGCGCCAGCAGCCTACAGGGAATCGGCACAGATACGCAGTATTTT.

V is TRBV7-9 and J is TRBJ1-1; TRBD1 matches at 7 bases. This CDR3 region has 14 residues. The germline CDR1 and CDR2 sequences are SEHNR and FQNEAQ (reference sequence). The V segment lost 2 bases and the J segment 6 bases; nucleotides outside the gene matches: 6. CDR3 amino acids: CASSLPRQGAEAFF. As DNA, the CDR3 is TGTGCCAGCAGCTTACCGCGACAGGGAGCTGAAGCTTTCTTT.

The chain links TRBV7-2 to TRBJ2-1; 8 bases are shared with TRBD2. This CDR3 is 18 amino acids long. The trim removed 1 base at V and 2 bases at J, leaving 10 bases unmatched. Germline V lookup: CDR1 SGHTA, CDR2 FQGNSA. CDR3 sequence: CASSLDHGRVGTYNEQFF. The CDR3 coding sequence is TGTGCCAGCAGCTTAGACCACGGGAGGGTAGGGACCTACAATGAGCAGTTCTTC.

The J gene is TRBJ2-4, the V gene TRBV7-2; tentative D call: TRBD1 (5 bases). Germline CDR1 and CDR2: SGHTA and FQGNSA. This CDR3 spans 16 amino acids. Trimming shortened V by 1 base and J by 0 bases, and 10 bases separated the two germline ends. CDR3 region: CASSLGSGLAKNIQYF. The CDR3, as DNA: TGTGCCAGCAGCTTAGGGTCAGGGCTAGCCAAAAACATTCAGTACTTC.

A few counts support this clone. The V call is TRBV5-1, the J call TRBJ1-2; no clear D gene. The CDR3 totals 14 residues. Germline-derived CDR1 and CDR2 are SGHRS and YFSETQ. The V end lost 0 bases, the J end lost 4 bases, and 10 bases lay between the germline ends. The CDR3 is CASSLDSGSYGYTF. The CDR3 DNA reads as TGCGCCAGCAGCTTGGATAGCGGTTCCTATGGCTACACCTTC.

This chain links TRBV5-4 with TRBJ1-1; 8 bases line up with TRBD1. The CDR3 sequence is 11 residues long. Per the germline V gene, CDR1 is SGHNT and CDR2 is YYREEE (reference sequence). V was clipped by 3 bases and J by 11 bases; unmatched bases: 3. CDR3 coding DNA: TGTGCCAGCAGCTCCACAGGGGGGGCTTTCTTT. Translation gives CASSSTGGAFF.

This clone was recorded a few times. The V gene is TRBV4-2, the J gene TRBJ2-1, with 8 bases aligning to TRBD1. In germline, CDR1 is LGHNA, CDR2 YNFKEQ. The V gene end was trimmed by 4 bases and the J gene end by 3 bases; junction bases not matched to a gene: 11. The CDR3 has 17 amino acids. The CDR3 loop is CASSPLTGGKVYNEQFF. In nucleotides, the CDR3 is TGTGCCAGCAGCCCACTTACAGGGGGAAAGGTCTACAATGAGCAGTTCTTC.

The chain has TRBV5-4 and TRBJ2-7, with 7 bases that match TRBD1. V lost 0 bases to trimming and J lost 2 bases; unmatched junction nucleotides: 5. The germline V gene encodes CDR1 SGHNT and CDR2 YYREEE (reference sequence). CDR3 length: 15 amino acids. This chain's CDR3 is CASSLGQGMTYEQYF. The CDR3 DNA reads as TGTGCCAGCAGCTTGGGACAGGGTATGACCTACGAGCAGTACTTC.

This rearrangement joins TRBV4-3 to TRBJ1-5; D not certain. The length of the CDR3 is 13 residues. The V end was cut by 0 bases, the J end by 6 bases, with 6 bases between. Germline V gives CDR1 LGHNA, CDR2 YSLEER. In DNA form, the CDR3 reads TGCGCCAGCAGCCAAGATGCGAGTCAGCCCCAGCATTTT. It codes for CASSQDASQPQHF.

The J gene is TRBJ2-1, the V gene TRBV6-6; maybe TRBD2 (5 bases). Looked up from germline, CDR1 is MNHNY and CDR2 is SVGAGI (reference sequence). V was pared by 4 bases and J by 7 bases, with 5 bases between. The CDR3 runs 11 residues. CDR3 protein: CASSSGNEQFF. The CDR3 nucleotides read TGTGCCAGCAGTTCGGGGAATGAGCAGTTCTTC.

This clone occurred a few times. This sequence joins TRBV28 and TRBJ1-5, with D perhaps TRBD1 (5 bases). Trimming removed 2 bases from V and 3 bases from J, with 17 bases in between. This CDR3 region has 17 residues. Per germline, CDR1 MDHEN and CDR2 SYDVKM. The CDR3 sequence is CASSLRVQGKDNQPQHF. The CDR3 bases are TGTGCCAGCAGTTTAAGGGTCCAGGGAAAGGACAATCAGCCCCAGCATTTT.

This clone turned up a few times. This CDR3 is CASSPPQGYGYTF. In DNA, the CDR3 is TGTGCCAGCAGCCCTCCGCAGGGCTATGGCTACACCTTC. This chain links TRBV7-2 with TRBJ1-2; tentatively, D is TRBD1 (5 bases). Trimming took off 5 bases at V and 4 bases at J, with 11 bases between the two ends. The germline CDR1 and CDR2 sequences are SGHTA and FQGNSA. This CDR3 is built from 13 residues.

V gene TRBV19 combines with J gene TRBJ2-1; tentatively, D is TRBD2 (7 bases). The V end lost 3 bases, the J end lost 1 base, and 16 bases lay between the germline ends. Germline values: CDR1 LNHDA, CDR2 SQIVND (reference sequence). This CDR3 is built from 17 residues. The CDR3 loop reads CASSMGLGGASYNEQFF. CDR3 nucleotide sequence: TGTGCCAGTAGTATGGGTCTTGGGGGGGCTTCCTACAATGAGCAGTTCTTC.

This sequence joins TRBV21-1 and TRBJ2-3; the table's D call of TRBD2 was not tested on the DNA. TRBV21-1 is a pseudogene. CDR3 length equals 14 residues. CDR3 DNA sequence: TGTGCCAGCAGCAAATTGGGGGGAACAGATACGCAGTATTTT. The encoded protein is CASSKLGGTDTQYF.